This record looks at one TCR beta chain sequence and its context. Its antigen is not identified. This sample was included in a study of T cell responses to AZD1222 COVID-19 vaccine. Study outcomes and limitations: Just a handful of AZD1222 recipients tested seropositive at baseline.

The CDR3 sequence is 15 residues long. CDR1 SNHLY and CDR2 FYNNEI come from the germline V gene. The V end lost 6 bases, the J end lost 4 bases, and 16 bases lay between the germline ends. The data were produced by immunoSEQ multiplex PCR, yet TCRdb's version contains in-frame clones alone and is incomplete. The profile shows under 150,000 clones, about nine tenths of them singletons. The V gene is TRBV2, the J gene TRBJ1-5; possibly TRBD1 for D (5 bases). This clonotype originated in an adult in good health. The sequencing here drew on peripheral blood, taken on day 0 of AZD1222 vaccination. In DNA, the CDR3 is TGTGCCAGCAGCGGTTGGGGGACCAAGAATCAGCCCCAGCATTTT. Amino acids: CASSGWGTKNQPQHF.